The next 24 T cell receptor beta chains were all read from a single sample in a study of STAT5B mutations in CD4+ large granular lymphocyte leukemia. The protocol was immunoSEQ multiplex PCR, while the TCRdb copy is restricted to in-frame clones and leaves out a portion. The table has 20,000 to 30,000 clones, 80% to 85% seen once. Material: CD4+ T cells from blood buffy coats. Receptor source: a human donor in good health.

V is TRBV6-1 and J is TRBJ2-1, with 12 bases matching TRBD2. The CDR3 length is 15 residues. V shed 2 bases, J shed 14 bases, and the junction held 10 bases outside the gene matches. Germline-derived CDR1 and CDR2 are MNHNS and SASEGT. CDR3 in amino acids: CASSENVGLAGSEFF. CDR3 sequence (DNA): TGTGCCAGCAGTGAAAATGTAGGACTAGCGGGATCTGAGTTCTTC.

The chain couples TRBV28 to TRBJ2-2; no firm D call. Per germline, CDR1 MDHEN and CDR2 SYDVKM. Trimming pared 2 bases from V and 1 base from J, leaving 17 bases between. The CDR3 has 18 residues. CDR3 protein: CASSLPPPGRKNTGELFF. Written as DNA, the CDR3 is TGTGCCAGCAGTTTACCCCCCCCAGGTAGAAAGAACACCGGGGAGCTGTTTTTT.

This rearrangement joins TRBV5-1 to TRBJ1-4; possibly TRBD1 for D (6 bases). V lost 3 bases and J 7 bases, leaving 13 bases between the germline ends. Germline assignment: CDR1 SGHRS and CDR2 YFSETQ. The CDR3 covers 14 residues. The CDR3 reads CASSSGGVGEKLFF. The CDR3 DNA is TGCGCCAGCAGCTCTGGGGGCGTAGGTGAAAAACTGTTTTTT. Combining the CDR3 with reference TRBV5-1 and TRBJ1-4 gives the whole variable domain KAGVTQTPRYLIKTRGQQVTLSCSPISGHRSVSWYQQTPGQGLQFLFEYFSETQRNKGNFPGRFSGRQFSNSRSEMNVSTLELGDSALYLCASSSGGVGEKLFFGSGTQLSVL.

The chain joins TRBV7-2 to TRBJ1-1; D not resolved. CDR1 and CDR2 from the germline V gene are SGHTA and FQGNSA. The CDR3 runs 14 residues. V was clipped by 5 bases and J by 3 bases, with 13 bases between them. This CDR3 reads CASSAGRYDTEAFF. CDR3 coding DNA: TGTGCCAGCAGCGCTGGACGGTACGACACTGAAGCTTTCTTT.

V and J are TRBV7-9 and TRBJ2-5; 7 nucleotides agree with TRBD1. Unmatched junction bases numbered 13, after V lost 1 base and J lost 11 bases. The CDR3 covers 15 residues. Germline V gene sequence: CDR1 SEHNR, CDR2 FQNEAQ (reference sequence). The CDR3 DNA follows: TGTGCCAGCAGCTTAGGACAGGGAAGCTTGGGGGAGCAGTACTTC. It encodes CASSLGQGSLGEQYF. The whole variable domain, filled in from reference TRBV7-9 and TRBJ2-5, reads DTGVSQNPRHKITKRGQNVTFRCDPISEHNRLYWYRQTLGQGPEFLTYFQNEAQLEKSRLLSDRFSAERPKGSFSTLEIQRTEQGDSAMYLCASSLGQGSLGEQYFGPGTRLLVL.

This sequence joins TRBV10-1 and TRBJ2-2, with D hard to call. Per the germline V gene, CDR1 is WNHNN and CDR2 is SYGVQD (reference sequence). CDR3 size: 14 residues. V was clipped by 5 bases and J by 4 bases, with 11 bases between them. The DNA of the CDR3 is TGCGCCAGCAGTAAGAACACGATCACCGGGGAGCTGTTTTTT. Protein sequence: CASSKNTITGELFF.

Comment on this clone: The junction differs from germline at one of its ends, possibly a read error. This chain connects TRBV6-5 to TRBJ2-2; 9 bases line up with TRBD1. Looked up from germline, CDR1 is MNHEY and CDR2 is SVGAGI. The CDR3 runs to 14 residues. The CDR3 loop reads CAGRQGANTGELFF. The CDR3 DNA is TGTGCCGGCAGACAGGGGGCGAACACCGGGGAGCTGTTTTTT.

This chain connects TRBV6-1 to TRBJ1-1; D ambiguous. The length of the CDR3 is 13 residues. Trimming cost V 6 bases and J 1 base, with 9 bases left between them. The germline CDR1 and CDR2 sequences are MNHNS and SASEGT. The CDR3 region is CASRETGNTEAFF. The CDR3 bases are TGTGCCAGCAGGGAGACGGGGAACACTGAAGCTTTCTTT.

This sequence joins TRBV5-1 and TRBJ1-1; TRBD1 matches 7 bases. Germline lookup yields CDR1 SGHRS and CDR2 YFSETQ. V trimming: 0 bases; J trimming: 4 bases; junction bases outside the gene matches: 6. The CDR3 runs to 15 residues. The CDR3 protein is CASSLGGAGGTEAFF. The CDR3 coding sequence is TGCGCCAGCAGCTTGGGGGGCGCAGGGGGCACTGAAGCTTTCTTT.

In DNA form, the CDR3 reads TGTGCCAGCAGCCCGGGACTAAAAAACGAGCAGTACTTC. This gives the protein CASSPGLKNEQYF. The gene calls are TRBV7-2 and TRBJ2-7; 7 bases agree with TRBD2. The ends lost 5 bases at V and 5 bases at J; junction bases unmatched: 6. This CDR3 is 13 amino acids long. Per the germline V gene, CDR1 is SGHTA and CDR2 is FQGNSA.

The J gene is TRBJ2-7, the V gene TRBV4-1, with D possibly being TRBD1 or TRBD2 (5 bases each). In germline, CDR1 is MGHRA, CDR2 YSYEKL. Trimming pared 5 bases from V and 7 bases from J, leaving 18 bases between. The CDR3 has 14 residues. The CDR3 loop reads CASSTGTGAEEQYF. In nucleotides, the CDR3 is TGCGCCAGCAGCACCGGGACGGGCGCCGAGGAGCAGTACTTC.

This sequence joins TRBV11-3 and TRBJ2-5; 7 nucleotides agree with TRBD1. V lost 4 bases and J lost 7; bases outside the gene matches: 9. Germline CDR1 is SGHNT and CDR2 is YENEEA. The CDR3 covers 14 residues. The CDR3 DNA follows: TGTGCCAGCAGCTCCGGGACAGCCTATGGGACCCAGTACTTC. This translates into CASSSGTAYGTQYF. Based on the CDR3 plus reference TRBV11-3 and TRBJ2-5, the full variable domain is EAGVVQSPRYKIIEKKQPVAFWCNPISGHNTLYWYLQNLGQGPELLIRYENEEAVDDSQLPKDRFSAERLKGVDSTLKIQPAELGDSAVYLCASSSGTAYGTQYFGPGTRLLVL.

The V gene is TRBV19, the J gene TRBJ1-4; D call uncertain. The CDR3 covers 13 residues. V lost 6 bases and J 8 bases, leaving 13 bases between the germline ends. Per the germline V gene, CDR1 is LNHDA and CDR2 is SQIVND (reference sequence). The CDR3 region has the DNA TGTGCCAGTAGCTCTACCGAGTTCGAAAAACTGTTTTTT. Amino acid sequence: CASSSTEFEKLFF.

The J gene is TRBJ2-7, the V gene TRBV27; 7 bases are shared with TRBD1. In germline, CDR1 is MNHEY, CDR2 SMNVEV (reference sequence). V dropped 8 bases and J dropped 2; count of bases not matched to a gene: 3. The CDR3 length is 12 residues. As DNA, the CDR3 is TGTGCCAGCTGGACAGGAACCTACGAGCAGTACTTC. It codes for CASWTGTYEQYF.

Details on this clone: The same CDR3 can be traced to other DNA sequences in this sample. The V call is TRBV18, the J call TRBJ2-2, with D perhaps being TRBD1 or TRBD2 (6 bases each). The ends were cut back, 3 bases at V and 3 bases at J, with 8 bases in the middle. CDR1 and CDR2 from the germline V gene are KGHSH and LQKENI. The CDR3 loop spans 14 amino acids. This CDR3 reads CASSPGGYTGELFF. As DNA, the CDR3 is TGTGCCAGCTCACCGGGGGGCTACACCGGGGAGCTGTTTTTT.

This clone was observed a single time. This chain uses TRBV6-6 with TRBJ2-7, with TRBD1 matching over 10 bases. The CDR3 sequence is 15 residues long. CDR1 and CDR2 (germline): MNHNY, SVGAGI (reference sequence). V was pared by 5 bases and J by 9 bases, with 13 bases of the junction left unmatched. For the CDR3, the DNA is TGTGCCAGCAGTCCCCGCCCCGGGACAGGGGTACGGCAGTACGTC. As protein: CASSPRPGTGVRQYV.

The chain uses TRBV7-9 and TRBJ2-5; 7 bases are a match to TRBD2. V was clipped by 1 base and J by 1 base; unmatched bases: 9. CDR3 length equals 17 residues. CDR1 and CDR2 from the germline V gene are SEHNR and FQNEAQ (reference sequence). The CDR3 loop reads CASSLERGGSFQETQYF. The DNA for the CDR3 is TGTGCCAGCAGCTTAGAGCGGGGCGGGAGTTTCCAAGAGACCCAGTACTTC.

The V and J genes are TRBV7-3 and TRBJ2-3; D is unclear. The V and J ends lost 1 base and 4 bases respectively, with 6 bases between them. The CDR3 is 13 amino acids. Germline loops: CDR1 SGHTA, CDR2 FQGTGA. The CDR3 loop reads CASSLRPADTQYF. The DNA of the CDR3 is TGTGCCAGCAGCTTAAGACCCGCAGATACGCAGTATTTT.

J is TRBJ2-2 and V is TRBV4-3; 10 bases agree with TRBD2. Germline CDR1 reads LGHNA; CDR2 reads YSLEER. V lost 1 base, J lost 0 bases, and 5 bases stayed unmatched. The CDR3 sequence is 18 residues long. The CDR3 region is CASSQGYTSGANTGELFF. The CDR3 DNA is TGCGCCAGCAGCCAAGGGTACACTAGCGGGGCGAACACCGGGGAGCTGTTTTTT.

This clone was seen only once. V and J are TRBV13 and TRBJ2-5; maybe TRBD2 (6 bases). The CDR3 is made up of 14 amino acids. Germline CDR1 PRHDT, CDR2 FYEKMQ (reference sequence). V lost 1 base, J lost 3 bases, and 9 bases lay in between. CDR3 bases: TGTGCCAGCAGCTTAGCGTCTAGCGAAGAGACCCAGTACTTC. Translation gives CASSLASSEETQYF.

J is TRBJ2-7 and V is TRBV19; D may match TRBD1 or TRBD2 (5 bases each). From germline, CDR1 is LNHDA and CDR2 SQIVND (reference sequence). The CDR3 runs to 15 residues. Trimming left V 4 bases short and J 0 bases short, with 13 bases between. The CDR3 coding sequence is TGTGCCAGTAGTAGAGGGACGTCGAGCTCCTACGAGCAGTACTTC. This codes for CASSRGTSSSYEQYF.

V gene TRBV7-2 combines with J gene TRBJ2-5; D is possibly TRBD1 or TRBD2 (7 bases each). The CDR3 covers 15 residues. The germline V gene encodes CDR1 SGHTA and CDR2 FQGNSA. V was trimmed by 7 bases and J by 1 base, leaving 16 bases between them. The CDR3 DNA reads TGTGCCAGCACCCGGGGGGACAGAACCCAAGAGACCCAGTACTTC. Translating it yields CASTRGDRTQETQYF. The full variable domain, in which reference TRBV7-2 and TRBJ2-5 provide the parts outside the CDR3, is GAGVSQSPSNKVTEKGKDVELRCDPISGHTALYWYRQSLGQGLEFLIYFQGNSAPDKSGLPSDRFSAERTGGSVSTLTIQRTQQEDSAVYLCASTRGDRTQETQYFGPGTRLLVL.

This clone appeared once. The gene calls are TRBV15 and TRBJ2-5, with D possibly being TRBD1 (5 bases). CDR3 size: 16 residues. Looked up from germline, CDR1 is LNHNV and CDR2 is YYDKDF (reference sequence). V was clipped by 0 bases and J by 1 base, with 12 bases between them. CDR3 DNA: TGTGCCACCAGCAGAGATCGAGAGGACACCCAAGAGACCCAGTACTTC. Translation gives CATSRDREDTQETQYF.

The CDR3 DNA follows: TGTGCCAGCAGCGCGCTGACAGATACGCAGTATTTT. It is translated as CASSALTDTQYF. The V and J genes are TRBV9 and TRBJ2-3; no reliable D call. Trimming left V 3 bases short and J 3 bases short, with 5 bases between. The CDR3 has 12 residues. From germline, CDR1 is SGDLS and CDR2 YYNGEE. Complete variable domain (other parts from reference TRBV9 and TRBJ2-3): DSGVTQTPKHLITATGQRVTLRCSPRSGDLSVYWYQQSLDQGLQFLIQYYNGEERAKGNILERFSAQQFPDLHSELNLSSLELGDSALYFCASSALTDTQYFGPGTRLTVL.